The clone carrying this T cell receptor beta chain has at least ten counts. This entry comes from a study of neurological immune-mediated disorders. One entry per CDR3 protein results from TCRdb running MiXCR on the 5' RACE reads. Altogether some 28,000 distinct CDR3 sequences are present, approximately 20% being singletons, with the ten largest covering roughly 30%. Trimming removed 4 bases at V and 8 bases at J, with 12 bases between. The CDR3 runs 13 residues. The clonotype originates from a man aged 50 to 59 with HTLV-1-associated myelopathy (HAM/TSP). Sequencing was done on a sample of CD4+ T cells from blood. V is TRBV12-3 or TRBV12-4 and J is TRBJ1-5; D is unresolved. This CDR3 is CASSYPPFEPQHF. Here the CDR3 DNA reads TGTGCCAGCAGTTATCCTCCGTTCGAGCCCCAGCATTTT.